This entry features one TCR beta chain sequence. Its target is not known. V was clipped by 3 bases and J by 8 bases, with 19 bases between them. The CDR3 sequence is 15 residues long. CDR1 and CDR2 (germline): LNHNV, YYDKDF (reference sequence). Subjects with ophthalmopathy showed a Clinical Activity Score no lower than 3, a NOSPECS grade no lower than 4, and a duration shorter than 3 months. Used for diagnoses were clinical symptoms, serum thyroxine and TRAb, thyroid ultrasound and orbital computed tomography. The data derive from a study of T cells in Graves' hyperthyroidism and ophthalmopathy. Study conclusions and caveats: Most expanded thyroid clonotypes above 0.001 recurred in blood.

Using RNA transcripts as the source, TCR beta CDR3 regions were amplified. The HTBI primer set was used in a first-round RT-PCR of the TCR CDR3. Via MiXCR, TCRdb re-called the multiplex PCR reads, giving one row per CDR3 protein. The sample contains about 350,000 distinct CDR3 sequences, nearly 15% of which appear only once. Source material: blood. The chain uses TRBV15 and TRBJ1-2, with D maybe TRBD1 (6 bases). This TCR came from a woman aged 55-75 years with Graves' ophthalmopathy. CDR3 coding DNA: TGTGCCACCAGCAGGCGGGTCGGGGGGCTCGGGGGCTACACCTTC. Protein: CATSRRVGGLGGYTF.